This TCR beta chain comes out of a study of OX40 agonist ivuxolimab in advanced cancers. Overall study findings and caveats: The CD4+ and CD8+ T cells in the blood had expanded clonally by week 6 at 0.1 to 3.0 mg/kg.

In regard to this clone: Its target is unknown.

TCRdb's table, derived via immunoSEQ multiplex PCR, lists solely in-frame clones and lacks some. The profile covers approximately 61,000 clones, with about 90% appearing a single time and approximately 0.32% taken by the ten largest. This clonotype originated in an adult with an advanced solid tumor such as melanoma, head and neck, liver or kidney cancer. The sequencing used CD4+ or CD8+ T cells sorted from blood, collected in a trial of the OX40 agonist ivuxolimab.

The CDR3 here is CASSPAGGYEQYF. The CDR3 DNA sequence: TGTGCCAGCTCCCCAGCAGGCGGCTACGAGCAGTACTTC. The rearrangement links TRBV18 to TRBJ2-7; D uncertain. The germline V and J ends were trimmed by 6 bases and 3 bases, with 12 bases remaining between them. Germline CDR1 is KGHSH and CDR2 is LQKENI. This CDR3 has 13 residues. Full variable domain (rest looked up from reference TRBV18 and TRBJ2-7): NAGVMQNPRHLVRRRGQEARLRCSPMKGHSHVYWYRQLPEEGLKFMVYLQKENIIDESGMPKERFSAEFPKEGPSILRIQQVVRGDSAAYFCASSPAGGYEQYFGPGTRLTVT.